The T cell receptor (beta chain) under discussion was sequenced for a study of early T cells in non-severe SARS-CoV-2 infection. Molecules of cDNA were individually given unique molecular identifiers that were attached to them. TCRdb passed the 5' RACE reads through MiXCR, listing each CDR3 protein once. The data show 100,000 to 150,000 distinct CDR3 sequences, with under 15% seen just once and roughly a fifth held by the top ten. Sequencing used whole blood. This receptor was identified in an adult who was a healthcare worker with PCR-confirmed SARS-CoV-2 infection or an uninfected control (not recorded which).

The chain's CDR3 is CASSSRFGDRGSDGYTF. CDR3 bases: TGCGCCAGCAGCTCACGATTCGGGGACAGGGGATCGGATGGCTACACCTTC. The chain employs TRBV5-1 and TRBJ1-2; 10 positions match TRBD1. The CDR3 spans 17 residues. V trimming: 3 bases; J trimming: 6 bases; junction bases outside the gene matches: 14. In germline, CDR1 is SGHRS, CDR2 YFSETQ.